This record concerns one TCR beta chain sequence. Its antigen is as yet unknown. This sample was taken from a study of T-cell reconstitution after alpha-beta-depleted transplantation in children. Study-level results: Counts and diversity of T cells one year after transplant came mostly from newly produced T cells. High day-60 TCRbeta diversity in some patients came from surviving recipient T cells and thymic progenitors. Several hundred expanded graft clones reportedly supplied alpha-beta T cells about two months after transplant.

Trimming took off 5 bases at V and 7 bases at J, with 18 bases between the two ends. The CDR3 is 15 amino acids. Per germline, CDR1 SGHRS and CDR2 YFSETQ. Construction of the TCRbeta library involved unique molecular identifiers. TCRdb called the PCR reads again in MiXCR, with one record for every CDR3 protein. The sample includes 700,000 or so distinct CDR3 sequences, approximately 14% of them seen just once. The sequence derives from a girl aged 2-15 years with congenital amegakaryocytic thrombocytopenia, due to receive a stem cell transplant. The chain combines TRBV5-1 with TRBJ1-4; D perhaps matches TRBD1 (5 bases). Sequencing used PBMCs, obtained before TCRalphabeta/CD19-depleted stem cell transplant. CDR3 residues: CASRGGRPGAEKLFF. The CDR3 bases are TGCGCCAGCAGGGGCGGTCGCCCCGGGGCTGAAAAACTGTTTTTT.